This TCR beta chain was captured in a study of T cell responses to AZD1222 COVID-19 vaccine. General study results and limits: Targets within unmutated variant regions were reportedly found for nearly half of spike-specific TCRs. Among the donors, most were white British and more were female, and clonal diversity was possibly underestimated. Distributed over spike, vaccine-associated CD4 TCRs predominated at 160-218 and 743-854. Breadth and depth of Spike-specific TCRs rose after two AZD1222 doses.

Method: immunoSEQ multiplex PCR; TCRdb's copy keeps in-frame clones and lacks some. Of some 100,000 clones listed, approximately 90% are singletons. The CDR3 extends over 12 amino acids. The germline V gene encodes CDR1 SGHNT and CDR2 YENEEA. With 5 bases removed from V and 7 bases from J, the gap between germline ends came to 11 bases. A note on this clone: Its antigen is still unknown.

This clonotype was obtained from an adult who received the AZD1222 COVID-19 vaccine. The rearrangement joins TRBV11-3 to TRBJ1-1; no reliable D call. The specimen comprised peripheral blood, sampled 28 days after the second AZD1222 dose. CDR3 residues: CASSRVNGEAFF. Here the CDR3 DNA reads TGTGCCAGCAGCAGGGTTAATGGTGAAGCTTTCTTT.